The rows below give T cell receptor beta chains drawn from one sample of a study of CD8+ T cells in alopecia areata. Some clones are missing from TCRdb's copy, which holds only in-frame ones; the method was immunoSEQ multiplex PCR. Of about 150,000 clones in the sample, 87% were seen once. The sample in question was CD8+ T cells sorted from blood, obtained at week 0. These receptors were collected from a human donor with alopecia areata. The CDR3 runs from the conserved cysteine through the conserved F or W. The D gene is left open where the match is weak. Size values are once, few and many counts, or a class for expanded clones, and some rows have none.

cdr3_nt cdr3_aa d_call v_call clone_size j_call
TGCGCCAGCAGCTTGGTCTCCAGCGGCTCCTACGAGCAGTACTTC CASSLVSSGSYEQYF NA TRBV5-1 NA TRBJ2-7
TGTGCCAGCAGCTTATCCGAGAGCTCCTACAATGAGCAGTTCTTC CASSLSESSYNEQFF NA TRBV7-9 NA TRBJ2-1
TGTGCCAGCAGCTTAGATGAGGGTAACTATGGCTACACCTTC CASSLDEGNYGYTF NA TRBV7-9 NA TRBJ1-2
TGTGCCTGGATGGAAACAGGGGGCCTGTACGAGCAGTACTTC CAWMETGGLYEQYF TRBD1 TRBV30 NA TRBJ2-7
TGCAGCGTTGACCCGGGGGGCGGGGAGCTGTTTTTT CSVDPGGGELFF TRBD2 TRBV29-1 NA TRBJ2-2
TGTGCCAGCAGCCAAGATACGGGAGGGCCGCTGTACGAGCAGTACTTC CASSQDTGGPLYEQYF TRBD2 TRBV4-2 NA TRBJ2-7
TGTGCCAGCAGCCCCAGGGGAACCTACGAGCAGTACTTC CASSPRGTYEQYF NA TRBV7-6 NA TRBJ2-7
TGTGCCAGCAGCTCGGGACAGCTGAACACTGAAGCTTTCTTT CASSSGQLNTEAFF TRBD1 TRBV7-9 NA TRBJ1-1
TGTGCCAGCAGCAGAGATACAGGGGCCCTCACAGATACGCAGTATTTT CASSRDTGALTDTQYF TRBD1 TRBV9 NA TRBJ2-3
TGTGCCAGCAGTGACGGGACAGGGAACACAGATACGCAGTATTTT CASSDGTGNTDTQYF TRBD1 TRBV6-4 few TRBJ2-3
TGCAGCGTTGAAGTAGGGCCGTACGAGCAGTACTTC CSVEVGPYEQYF NA TRBV29-1 NA TRBJ2-7
TGTGCCAGCTCAGATATAGCGGGGGATCCCTACGAGCAGTACTTC CASSDIAGDPYEQYF TRBD2 TRBV18 NA TRBJ2-7
TGTGCCAGCAGGCGTACTACACAGGGGTTGGGCGAAAAACTGTTTTTT CASRRTTQGLGEKLFF TRBD1 TRBV4-2 NA TRBJ1-4
TGTGCCAGCAGTTTGGGGAGCGGGAGTTACGAGCAGTACTTC CASSLGSGSYEQYF TRBD2 TRBV27 NA TRBJ2-7
TGTGCCTGGGGGGACTCCTCTGCCCACTACGAGCAGTACTTC CAWGDSSAHYEQYF NA TRBV30 few TRBJ2-7
TGTGCCAGCTCACCATGGCAGCAAGAGACCCAGTACTTC CASSPWQQETQYF NA TRBV18 NA TRBJ2-5
TGTGCCAGCAGTTACCTGCCTACAGGGGATAATGAAAAACTGTTTTTT CASSYLPTGDNEKLFF TRBD1 TRBV6-5 NA TRBJ1-4
TGTGCCAGCAGCTGGTTGGGTGCGACTAGCACAGATACGCAGTATTTT CASSWLGATSTDTQYF NA TRBV5-4 NA TRBJ2-3
TGTGCCAGCAGAATGAACCCGGCTGGGGCCAACGTCCTGACTTTC CASRMNPAGANVLTF NA TRBV7-6 NA TRBJ2-6
TGTGCCAGCAGCCCGTACTCGGGGCGCTTCGGCGAGCAGTACTTC CASSPYSGRFGEQYF NA TRBV5-5 NA TRBJ2-7
TGTGCCAGTAGTAATACCGGGACAGGGGACTACGAGCAGTACTTC CASSNTGTGDYEQYF TRBD1 TRBV19 NA TRBJ2-7
TGTGCCAGCAGTTTAGACGGGTCGGTGGTAGCGGGAGATACCGGGGAGCTGTTTTTT CASSLDGSVVAGDTGELFF TRBD2 TRBV27 NA TRBJ2-2
TGCGCCAGCAGTCCGCCGCCGTGGGAGGAGTCCACCGGGGAGCTGTTTTTT CASSPPPWEESTGELFF NA TRBV23-1 NA TRBJ2-2
TGCGCCAGCAGCTTCGGGGGTAGCGGGCGGAGCACAGATACGCAGTATTTT CASSFGGSGRSTDTQYF TRBD2 TRBV5-1 NA TRBJ2-3
TGTGCCAGCAGCGTCATTAAGGACTCCTACGAGCAGTACTTC CASSVIKDSYEQYF NA TRBV7-2 NA TRBJ2-7
TGCGCCAGCAGTCAATCTCAGGCAGAGCACACTGAAGCTTTCTTT CASSQSQAEHTEAFF NA TRBV23-1 once TRBJ1-1
TGTGCCAGCAGGGGCGGACAGACTAGCAATCAGCCCCAGCATTTT CASRGGQTSNQPQHF NA TRBV25-1 NA TRBJ1-5
TGTGCCAGCAGCCCAGGGTATAGCACAGATACGCAGTATTTT CASSPGYSTDTQYF NA TRBV7-9 NA TRBJ2-3
TGTGCCAGTAGTATACGGGGTCATGAAGCTTTCTTT CASSIRGHEAFF NA TRBV19 NA TRBJ1-1
TGTGCCAGCAGTTCAGCGTATCTCCACGAGCAGTACTTC CASSSAYLHEQYF NA TRBV6-1 NA TRBJ2-7
TGTGCCAGCAGTCCCCTGGGCAGGGCGAACACTGAAGCTTTCTTT CASSPLGRANTEAFF NA TRBV27 NA TRBJ1-1
TGTGCCAGCAGTTTATTAGGGGGCGGATCAGCCAAAAACATTCAGTACTTC CASSLLGGGSAKNIQYF TRBD1 TRBV27 NA TRBJ2-4
TGTGCCAGCAGTAAAAGTCTAATCCAAGAGACCCAGTACTTC CASSKSLIQETQYF NA TRBV6-5 NA TRBJ2-5
TGTGCCAGCAGCCCGGACTATCCTGGAAACACCATATATTTT CASSPDYPGNTIYF NA TRBV27 once TRBJ1-3